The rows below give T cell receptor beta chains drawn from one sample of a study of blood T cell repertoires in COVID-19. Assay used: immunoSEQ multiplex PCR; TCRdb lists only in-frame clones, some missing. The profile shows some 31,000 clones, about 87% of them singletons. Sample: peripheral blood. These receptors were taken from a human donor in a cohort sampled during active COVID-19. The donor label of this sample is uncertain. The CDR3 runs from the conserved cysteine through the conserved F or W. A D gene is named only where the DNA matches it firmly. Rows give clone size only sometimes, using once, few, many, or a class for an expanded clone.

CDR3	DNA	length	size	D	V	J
CASSESRDIQYF	TGTGCCAGCAGTGAAAGCCGCGACATTCAGTACTTC	12	NA	NA	TRBV2	TRBJ2-4
CASSQDRQGSEQFF	TGTGCCAGCAGCCAAGATAGGCAGGGTAGTGAGCAGTTCTTC	14	few	NA	TRBV3-1/TRBV3-2	TRBJ2-1
CASTGTRDTGELFF	TGTGCCAGTACGGGAACAAGGGACACCGGGGAGCTGTTTTTT	14	NA	NA	TRBV19	TRBJ2-2
CASSLDLSTDTQYF	TGCGCCAGCAGCTTGGATTTAAGCACAGATACGCAGTATTTT	14	NA	NA	TRBV5-1	TRBJ2-3
CAWDAGQGINEQYF	TGTGCCTGGGATGCGGGACAGGGGATCAACGAGCAGTACTTC	14	once	TRBD1	TRBV30	TRBJ2-7
CASSLQDEQYF	TGTGCCAGCAGCCTCCAGGACGAGCAGTACTTC	11	NA	NA	TRBV6-6	TRBJ2-7
CASSYRYEQYF	TGTGCCAGCAGCTACAGGTACGAGCAGTACTTC	11	NA	NA	TRBV7-9	TRBJ2-7
CASSHGAVVEQFF	TGTGCCAGCAGCCACGGAGCGGTGGTTGAGCAGTTCTTC	13	NA	NA	TRBV3-1/TRBV3-2	TRBJ2-1
CAIRTGLNTEAFF	TGTGCCATAAGGACAGGGTTGAACACTGAAGCTTTCTTT	13	NA	TRBD1	TRBV10-3	TRBJ1-1
CASRVTGEVGEAFF	TGTGCCAGTAGAGTGACAGGGGAAGTCGGTGAAGCTTTCTTT	14	NA	TRBD1	TRBV19	TRBJ1-1
CATRRATENTGELFF	TGTGCCACTAGGAGGGCGACAGAGAACACCGGGGAGCTGTTTTTT	15	NA	NA	TRBV6-5	TRBJ2-2
CASSLALQARGYF	TGTGCCAGCAGTTTAGCGCTGCAGGCCCGGGGGTACTTC	13	NA	NA	TRBV12-3/TRBV12-4	TRBJ2-4
CASSRDTTTWGLNTGELFF	TGTGCCAGTAGTAGGGACACAACCACCTGGGGCCTTAACACCGGGGAGCTGTTTTTT	19	NA	NA	TRBV19	TRBJ2-2
CASSPQDSLTTQYF	TGTGCCAGCTCACCTCAGGACAGCCTGACGACCCAGTACTTC	14	NA	NA	TRBV18	TRBJ2-5
CASSLRDFTDTQYF	TGTGCCAGCAGCTTAAGGGACTTCACAGATACGCAGTATTTT	14	NA	NA	TRBV7-9	TRBJ2-3
CSASGLAGLAYEQYF	TGCAGTGCTAGTGGGCTAGCGGGACTAGCCTACGAGCAGTACTTC	15	NA	TRBD2	TRBV20-1	TRBJ2-7
CASSRSPWGGDTDTQYF	TGTGCCAGCAGCCGATCCCCGTGGGGGGGGGACACAGATACGCAGTATTTT	17	NA	TRBD2	TRBV6-6	TRBJ2-3
CSVVGGRETDTQYF	TGCAGCGTTGTAGGTGGGAGGGAGACAGATACGCAGTATTTT	14	NA	TRBD2	TRBV29-1	TRBJ2-3
CASSGYRTSVRGDTQYF	TGCGCCAGCAGTGGCTATCGGACTAGCGTGAGGGGAGATACGCAGTATTTT	17	NA	TRBD2	TRBV10-2	TRBJ2-3
CAWEIRDSQETQYF	TGTGCCTGGGAGATCCGGGACAGCCAAGAGACCCAGTACTTC	14	NA	TRBD1	TRBV30	TRBJ2-5
CASSRGGLAGATDTQYF	TGTGCCAGCAGTCGAGGGGGGCTAGCGGGAGCCACAGATACGCAGTATTTT	17	NA	TRBD2	TRBV28	TRBJ2-3
CASSIRDTGVYF	TGTGCCAGCAGTATCCGGGACACCGGGGTTTATTTT	12	once	NA	TRBV6-5	TRBJ2-3
CASSTLAGPTDTQYF	TGTGCCAGCAGCACCCTAGCGGGACCCACAGATACGCAGTATTTT	15	NA	TRBD2	TRBV5-4	TRBJ2-3
CASSPQDRKLFF	TGTGCCAGCAGCCCTCAGGACAGGAAACTGTTTTTT	12	NA	TRBD1	TRBV7-9	TRBJ1-4
CASSLDRVSQETQYF	TGTGCCAGCAGCTTGGATAGAGTGAGCCAAGAGACCCAGTACTTC	15	NA	NA	TRBV5-4	TRBJ2-5
CASSQSLFYEQYF	TGTGCCAGCAGCCAATCACTATTCTACGAGCAGTACTTC	13	once	NA	TRBV14	TRBJ2-7
CASSQGGASYYEQYF	TGTGCCAGCAGCCAAGGGGGCGCCTCCTATTACGAGCAGTACTTC	15	NA	NA	TRBV3-1/TRBV3-2	TRBJ2-7
CAWSLSRGSGNTIYF	TGTGCCTGGAGTCTAAGCAGAGGCTCTGGAAACACCATATATTTT	15	few	NA	TRBV30	TRBJ1-3
CASSFRSGSHEQFF	TGTGCCAGCAGCTTTCGGAGCGGATCCCATGAGCAGTTCTTC	14	NA	NA	TRBV7-2	TRBJ2-1
CASSQGLAGGQETQYF	TGTGCCAGCAGCCAAGGGCTAGCGGGGGGCCAAGAGACCCAGTACTTC	16	NA	TRBD2	TRBV3-1/TRBV3-2	TRBJ2-5
CASSPMDRFAHGYTF	TGTGCCAGCAGCCCTATGGACAGGTTTGCCCACGGCTACACCTTC	15	NA	TRBD1	TRBV3-1/TRBV3-2	TRBJ1-2
CASSQGLAGVSYEQYF	TGTGCCAGCAGCCAGGGACTAGCGGGGGTCTCCTACGAGCAGTACTTC	16	once	TRBD2	TRBV5-4	TRBJ2-7
CASSLLLGREAEQYF	TGTGCCAGCAGCTTACTTCTTGGGCGGGAGGCCGAGCAGTACTTC	15	once	TRBD2	TRBV11-3	TRBJ2-7
CASSRAGGIYNEQFF	TGTGCCAGCAGCAGAGCGGGAGGGATCTACAATGAGCAGTTCTTC	15	NA	TRBD2	TRBV7-2	TRBJ2-1
CASGWGQSFYGYTF	TGTGCTAGTGGTTGGGGACAGTCTTTCTATGGCTACACCTTC	14	NA	TRBD1	TRBV12-5	TRBJ1-2
CAWKARGGSADTQYF	TGTGCCTGGAAAGCTCGAGGCGGGAGCGCAGATACGCAGTATTTT	15	once	TRBD2	TRBV30	TRBJ2-3
CASSLSSSGRHRKQFF	TGTGCCAGCAGTTTATCATCTAGCGGGAGGCACCGCAAGCAGTTCTTC	16	NA	TRBD2	TRBV27	TRBJ2-1
CAGGAGIADTQYF	TGTGCCGGCGGAGCGGGAATTGCGGATACGCAGTATTTT	13	NA	TRBD2	TRBV28	TRBJ2-3
CASSFEGVWGTDTQYF	TGTGCCAGCAGCTTCGAGGGTGTATGGGGCACAGATACGCAGTATTTT	16	NA	NA	TRBV7-6	TRBJ2-3
CASTFPPGQGADYGYTF	TGTGCCAGTACCTTCCCCCCGGGGCAGGGGGCCGACTATGGCTACACCTTC	17	NA	TRBD1	TRBV19	TRBJ1-2
CASSRGLDSYNEQFF	TGTGCCAGCAGCCGCGGACTAGACTCCTACAATGAGCAGTTCTTC	15	medium-sized	TRBD2	TRBV7-7	TRBJ2-1
CAISEGQGAGDTQYF	TGTGCCATCAGTGAGGGACAGGGGGCCGGAGATACGCAGTATTTT	15	NA	TRBD1	TRBV10-3	TRBJ2-3
CASSPLAGGPADTQYF	TGTGCCAGCTCTCCACTAGCGGGAGGGCCAGCAGATACGCAGTATTTT	16	NA	TRBD2	TRBV18	TRBJ2-3
CASSLRGNYGYTF	TGTGCCAGCAGTTTAAGGGGGAACTATGGCTACACCTTC	13	few	NA	TRBV27	TRBJ1-2
CASRAGEGEQYF	TGTGCCAGCAGGGCGGGGGAAGGCGAGCAGTACTTC	12	NA	TRBD2	TRBV28	TRBJ2-7
CASSFQGNQPQHF	TGTGCCAGCAGTTTTCAGGGGAATCAGCCCCAGCATTTT	13	few	NA	TRBV2	TRBJ1-5
CASSPRWTGSYNEQFF	TGTGCCAGCAGCCCCCGCTGGACTGGGTCCTACAATGAGCAGTTCTTC	16	NA	NA	TRBV13	TRBJ2-1
CASSHSSGQETQYF	TGTGCCAGCAGCCACTCTAGCGGCCAAGAGACCCAGTACTTC	14	once	TRBD2	TRBV3-1/TRBV3-2	TRBJ2-5